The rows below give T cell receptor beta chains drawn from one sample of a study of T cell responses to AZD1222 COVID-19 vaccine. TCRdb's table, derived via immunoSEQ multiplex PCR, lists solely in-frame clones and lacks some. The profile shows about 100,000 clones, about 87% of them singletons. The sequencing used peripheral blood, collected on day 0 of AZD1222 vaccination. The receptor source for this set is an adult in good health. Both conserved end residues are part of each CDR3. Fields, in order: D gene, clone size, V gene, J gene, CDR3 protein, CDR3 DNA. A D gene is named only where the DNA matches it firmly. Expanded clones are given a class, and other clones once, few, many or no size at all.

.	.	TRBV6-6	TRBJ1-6	CASSSQGNSPLHF	TGTGCCAGCAGTTCACAGGGCAATTCACCCCTCCACTTT
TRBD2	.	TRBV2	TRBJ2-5	CASSENLAGVNQETQYF	TGTGCCAGCAGTGAAAATCTAGCGGGAGTCAATCAAGAGACCCAGTACTTC
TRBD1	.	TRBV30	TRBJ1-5	CAWSVPGTGNQPQHF	TGTGCCTGGAGTGTACCCGGGACAGGCAATCAGCCCCAGCATTTT
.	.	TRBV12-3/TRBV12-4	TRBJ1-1	CASRWDTEAFF	TGTGCCAGCAGGTGGGACACTGAAGCTTTCTTT
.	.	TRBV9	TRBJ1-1	CASSVGQLGYTEAFF	TGTGCCAGCAGCGTAGGACAGCTGGGTTACACTGAAGCTTTCTTT
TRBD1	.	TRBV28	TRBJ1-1	CASCAPGQMNTEAFF	TGTGCCAGTTGTGCCCCGGGACAGATGAACACTGAAGCTTTCTTT
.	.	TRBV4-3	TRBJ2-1	CASSQSRSSYNEQFF	TGCGCCAGCAGCCAATCCCGGAGCTCCTACAATGAGCAGTTCTTC
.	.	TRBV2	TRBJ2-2	CASKVNTGELFF	TGTGCCAGCAAGGTGAACACCGGGGAGCTGTTTTTT
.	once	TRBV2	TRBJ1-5	CASSASGHQPQHF	TGTGCCAGCAGTGCGTCGGGACATCAGCCCCAGCATTTT
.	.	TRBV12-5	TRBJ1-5	CASGKSRGLEPQHF	TGTGCTAGTGGAAAATCTCGGGGGTTAGAGCCCCAGCATTTT
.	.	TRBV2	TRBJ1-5	CASRGGNSGPNQPQHF	TGTGCCAGCAGGGGGGGGAATAGCGGCCCCAATCAGCCCCAGCATTTT
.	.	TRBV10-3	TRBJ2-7	CAISESILTYEQYF	TGTGCCATCAGTGAGTCGATTTTGACTTACGAGCAGTACTTC
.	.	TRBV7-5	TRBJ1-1	CARRPRNRVNTEAFF	TGTGCCAGAAGACCCCGGAACAGGGTTAACACTGAAGCTTTCTTT
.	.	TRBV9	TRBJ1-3	CASSVFGKGNTIYF	TGTGCCAGCAGCGTATTCGGGAAAGGAAACACCATATATTTT
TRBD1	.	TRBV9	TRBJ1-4	CASSPSGQGYEKLFF	TGTGCCAGCAGCCCTTCGGGACAGGGTTATGAAAAACTGTTTTTT
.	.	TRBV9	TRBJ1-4	CASSVAQGSAAKLFF	TGTGCCAGCAGCGTAGCCCAGGGTAGCGCTGCAAAACTGTTTTTT
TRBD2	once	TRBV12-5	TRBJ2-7	CASGRDYLSYEQYF	TGTGCTAGTGGCCGGGACTATCTTTCCTACGAGCAGTACTTC
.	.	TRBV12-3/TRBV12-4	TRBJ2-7	CASSFTSSYEQYF	TGTGCCAGCAGTTTTACCTCGTCCTACGAGCAGTACTTC
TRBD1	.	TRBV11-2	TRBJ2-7	CASSYYRGEQYF	TGTGCCAGCAGCTACTACAGGGGCGAGCAGTACTTC
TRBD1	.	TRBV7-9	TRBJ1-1	CASSPGQGVAEAFF	TGTGCCAGCAGCCCGGGACAGGGTGTGGCTGAAGCTTTCTTT
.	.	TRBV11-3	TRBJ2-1	CASSLDGWNEQFF	TGTGCCAGCAGCTTAGATGGTTGGAATGAGCAGTTCTTC
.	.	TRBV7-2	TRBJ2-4	CASSPRTGLAKNIQYF	TGTGCCAGCAGCCCCCGGACGGGACTAGCCAAAAACATTCAGTACTTC
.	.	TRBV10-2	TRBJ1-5	CASSEFGTYSNQPQHF	TGCGCCAGCAGTGAGTTTGGGACGTATAGCAATCAGCCCCAGCATTTT
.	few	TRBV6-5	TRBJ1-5	CASRPRAGGGQPQHF	TGTGCCAGCAGGCCAAGGGCCGGCGGGGGTCAGCCCCAGCATTTT
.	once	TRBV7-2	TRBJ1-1	CASSFVNTEAFF	TGTGCCAGCAGCTTCGTGAACACTGAAGCTTTCTTT
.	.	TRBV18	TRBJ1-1	CASKDSPDGEAFF	TGTGCCAGCAAGGACAGCCCTGATGGTGAAGCTTTCTTT
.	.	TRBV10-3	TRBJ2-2	CAIRAGTTNTGELFF	TGTGCCATCAGGGCGGGGACAACGAACACCGGGGAGCTGTTTTTT
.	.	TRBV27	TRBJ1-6	CASKTGDGSPLHF	TGTGCCAGTAAGACAGGAGACGGCTCACCCCTCCACTTT
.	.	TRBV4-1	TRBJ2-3	CASSQVLTSTDTQYF	TGCGCCAGCAGCCAAGTACTTACTAGCACAGATACGCAGTATTTT
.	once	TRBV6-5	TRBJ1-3	CASSAHDGRGNTIYF	TGTGCCAGCAGCGCACACGACGGACGGGGAAACACCATATATTTT
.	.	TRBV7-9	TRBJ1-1	CASSSRTTLMNTEAFF	TGTGCCAGCAGTTCCAGGACGACCTTAATGAACACTGAAGCTTTCTTT
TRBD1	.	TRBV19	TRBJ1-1	CATTLGTGAVRYTEAFF	TGTGCCACAACCCTCGGGACAGGGGCGGTGCGGTACACTGAAGCTTTCTTT
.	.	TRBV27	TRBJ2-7	CASSISAPSSYEQYF	TGTGCCAGCAGTATTTCCGCGCCAAGCTCCTACGAGCAGTACTTC
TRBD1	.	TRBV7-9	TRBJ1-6	CASSNTGGISPLHF	TGTGCCAGCAGCAACACAGGGGGCATTTCACCCCTCCACTTT
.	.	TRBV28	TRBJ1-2	CASRMGNYGYTF	TGTGCCAGCAGAATGGGTAACTATGGCTACACCTTC
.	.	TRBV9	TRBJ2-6	CASSVVRRGANVLTF	TGTGCCAGCAGCGTAGTTCGAAGGGGGGCCAACGTCCTGACTTTC
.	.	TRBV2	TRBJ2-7	CASSHPRDRAYEQYF	TGTGCCAGCAGTCACCCGCGGGACAGAGCCTACGAGCAGTACTTC
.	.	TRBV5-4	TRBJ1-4	CASSSAAGEKLFF	TGTGCCAGCAGCTCGGCGGCCGGGGAAAAACTGTTTTTT
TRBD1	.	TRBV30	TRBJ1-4	CAWSVLRGNEKLFF	TGTGCCTGGAGTGTACTCAGGGGGAATGAAAAACTGTTTTTT
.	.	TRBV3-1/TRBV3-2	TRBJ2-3	CASSDRGGSGGRAGPDTQYF	TGTGCCAGCAGTGACAGGGGCGGTTCAGGCGGGAGGGCCGGCCCAGATACGCAGTATTTT
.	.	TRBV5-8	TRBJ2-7	CASSLDGEIYEQYF	TGTGCCAGCAGCTTGGATGGCGAGATCTACGAGCAGTACTTC
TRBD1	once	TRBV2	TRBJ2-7	CASTGTGTYEQYF	TGTGCCAGCACCGGGACAGGGACCTACGAGCAGTACTTC
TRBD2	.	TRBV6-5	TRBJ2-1	CASSYSGGRPYNEQFF	TGTGCCAGCAGTTACTCAGGCGGGAGACCCTACAATGAGCAGTTCTTC
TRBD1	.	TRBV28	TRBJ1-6	CASSRTGDNSPLHF	TGTGCCAGCAGTCGGACAGGGGATAATTCACCCCTCCACTTT
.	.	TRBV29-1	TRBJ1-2	CSVDYGDLHGYTF	TGCAGCGTTGATTATGGGGATCTCCATGGCTACACCTTC
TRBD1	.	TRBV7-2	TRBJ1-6	CASSLWTGVSPLHF	TGTGCCAGCAGCTTATGGACAGGGGTCTCACCCCTCCACTTT
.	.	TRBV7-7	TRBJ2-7	CASSPGPSSYEQYF	TGTGCCAGCAGCCCCGGGCCGTCCTCCTACGAGCAGTACTTC
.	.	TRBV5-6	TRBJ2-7	CASNPDGLEQYF	TGTGCCAGCAACCCGGACGGCTTGGAGCAGTACTTC
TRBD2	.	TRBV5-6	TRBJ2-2	CASSSGLAGGLHGELFF	TGTGCCAGCAGCTCCGGACTAGCGGGAGGCCTCCACGGGGAGCTGTTTTTT
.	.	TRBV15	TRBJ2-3	CATSRGQGDTDTQYF	TGTGCCACCAGCAGAGGTCAGGGAGACACAGATACGCAGTATTTT
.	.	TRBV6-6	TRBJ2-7	CASSFGDTPYEQYF	TGTGCCAGCAGTTTTGGGGATACCCCCTACGAGCAGTACTTC
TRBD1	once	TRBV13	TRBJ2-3	CASSPGQDGGTDTQYF	TGTGCCAGCAGCCCCGGACAGGACGGGGGCACAGATACGCAGTATTTT
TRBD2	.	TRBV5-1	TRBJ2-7	CASSPGGAGGSSYEQYF	TGCGCCAGCAGCCCGGGGGGGGCGGGAGGCAGCTCCTACGAGCAGTACTTC
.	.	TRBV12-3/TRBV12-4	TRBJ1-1	CASSFRVGTEAFF	TGTGCCAGCAGTTTTCGGGTGGGCACTGAAGCTTTCTTT
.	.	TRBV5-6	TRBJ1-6	CASSLATASRRPLHF	TGTGCCAGCAGCTTGGCGACGGCCTCAAGGAGGCCCCTCCACTTT
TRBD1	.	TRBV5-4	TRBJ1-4	CASSRGTGGEKLFF	TGTGCCAGCAGCAGGGGGACAGGCGGGGAAAAACTGTTTTTT
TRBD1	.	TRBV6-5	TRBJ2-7	CASRGQNYEQYF	TGTGCCAGCAGGGGACAGAACTACGAGCAGTACTTC
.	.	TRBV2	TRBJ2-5	CASSEYWTTTQYF	TGTGCCAGCAGTGAATATTGGACTACCACCCAGTACTTC